A selection of T cell receptor beta chains follows, all from one sample in a study of blood T cell repertoires in COVID-19. The assay was immunoSEQ multiplex PCR, and TCRdb's table has in-frame clones only and misses some. Of 300,000 to 400,000 clones listed, more than 90% are singletons. Sequenced input: PBMCs or T cells enriched from blood (not recorded which). These receptor sequences come from a man in his fifties or sixties who had recovered from COVID-19. Both conserved end residues are part of each CDR3.

TRBJ1-1 | 14 | TRBV6-1 | CASSEYKKVTEAFF
TRBJ1-1 | 13 | TRBV5-1 | CASSPSQNTEAFF
TRBJ1-5 | 14 | TRBV30 | CAWSVGQPNQPQHF
TRBJ2-3 | 11 | TRBV12-3/TRBV12-4 | CASATGDTQYF
TRBJ1-4 | 13 | TRBV30 | CAWSVQGYEKLFF
TRBJ2-2 | 14 | TRBV7-9 | CASTAGTNTGELFF
TRBJ1-6 | 15 | TRBV30 | CAWRLRGNPNSPLHF
TRBJ2-5 | 15 | TRBV13 | CASSLGTGLQETQYF
TRBJ1-1 | 11 | TRBV11-3 | CASSLVNEAFF
TRBJ2-1 | 14 | TRBV4-1 | CASSFPTGDNEQFF
TRBJ2-7 | 14 | TRBV18 | CASSRLTGGGEQYF
TRBJ1-1 | 12 | TRBV5-1 | CASSLGQGEAFF
TRBJ1-1 | 12 | TRBV12-3/TRBV12-4 | CASSRNRAEAFF
TRBJ2-7 | 15 | TRBV28 | CASSAGQGMSYEQYF
TRBJ2-2 | 18 | TRBV11-3 | CASSLGTLAYTNTGELFF
TRBJ1-1 | 14 | TRBV6-1 | CASSDPGRNTEAFF
TRBJ1-5 | 15 | TRBV19 | CASSIQGNVVQPQHF
TRBJ2-1 | 18 | TRBV7-9 | CASSDLAGAVSSYNEQFF
TRBJ2-1 | 16 | TRBV19 | CASSISGGPSGNEQFF
TRBJ1-1 | 12 | TRBV6-5 | CASIGRATEAFF
TRBJ2-1 | 19 | TRBV19 | CASSATVEGSGGPPNEQFF
TRBJ1-5 | 15 | TRBV5-6 | CASSLSGTPNQPQHF
TRBJ2-1 | 16 | TRBV7-3 | CASSLMGTSGRNEQFF
TRBJ2-1 | 15 | TRBV24-1 | CATSDFAGPSYEQFF
TRBJ2-1 | 16 | TRBV6-5 | CASSYLRPGGGNEQFF
TRBJ1-1 | 13 | TRBV19 | CASGEGRDTEAFF
TRBJ2-3 | 14 | TRBV3-1/TRBV3-2 | CASMSERATDTQYF
TRBJ2-2 | 17 | TRBV5-4 | CASSLSDRGLGTGELFF
TRBJ1-5 | 14 | TRBV6-5 | CATRLIQGNQPQHF
TRBJ2-3 | 18 | TRBV3-1/TRBV3-2 | CASSQGKLAGGHPDTQYF
TRBJ2-7 | 14 | TRBV3-1/TRBV3-2 | CASRGKASGYEQYF
TRBJ2-7 | 12 | TRBV7-6 | CASSLGGLEQYF
TRBJ1-5 | 13 | TRBV6-1 | CASSEAGGQPQHF
TRBJ2-5 | 13 | TRBV11-3 | CASSFTGMETQYF
TRBJ1-2 | 14 | TRBV5-1 | CASSSKQGVEGYTF
TRBJ2-1 | 14 | TRBV6-5 | CASSFSGRGREQFF
TRBJ2-5 | 13 | TRBV27 | CASSFGGRETQYF
TRBJ2-3 | 19 | TRBV30 | CAWITGRTGIFRSTDTQYF
TRBJ1-1 | 14 | TRBV2 | CASRLDRGVTEAFF